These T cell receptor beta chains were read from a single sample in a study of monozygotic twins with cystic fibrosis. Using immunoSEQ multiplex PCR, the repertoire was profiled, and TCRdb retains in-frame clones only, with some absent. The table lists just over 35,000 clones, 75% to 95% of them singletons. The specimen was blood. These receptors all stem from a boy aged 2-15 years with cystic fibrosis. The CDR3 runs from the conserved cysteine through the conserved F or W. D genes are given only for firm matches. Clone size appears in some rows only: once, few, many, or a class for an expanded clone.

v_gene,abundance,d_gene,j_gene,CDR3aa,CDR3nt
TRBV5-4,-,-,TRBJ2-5,CASSLSGSDKTQYF,TGTGCCAGCAGCTTGTCGGGTAGCGACAAGACCCAGTACTTC
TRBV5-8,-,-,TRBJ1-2,CASSLGGINGYTF,TGTGCCAGCAGCTTGGGTGGAATCAATGGCTACACCTTC
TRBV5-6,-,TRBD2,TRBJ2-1,CASSLVAGVDNEQFF,TGTGCCAGCAGCTTGGTCGCGGGGGTCGACAATGAGCAGTTCTTC
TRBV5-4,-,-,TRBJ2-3,CASSLPGSMTDTQYF,TGTGCCAGCAGCTTGCCCGGATCCATGACAGATACGCAGTATTTT
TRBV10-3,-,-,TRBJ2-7,CAISEIGDYEQYF,TGTGCCATCAGTGAAATAGGGGACTACGAGCAGTACTTC
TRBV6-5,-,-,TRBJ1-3,CASSFTDSGNTIYF,TGTGCCAGCAGTTTCACGGACTCGGGAAACACCATATATTTT
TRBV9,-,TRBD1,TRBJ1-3,CASSPRSGGMGNTIYF,TGTGCCAGCAGCCCACGGTCAGGGGGCATGGGAAACACCATATATTTT
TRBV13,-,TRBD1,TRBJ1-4,CASSYSTGTNEKLFF,TGTGCCAGCAGCTATTCGACAGGGACTAATGAAAAACTGTTTTTT
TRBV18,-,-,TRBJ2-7,CASSSYRLGGYEQYF,TGTGCCAGCTCATCTTACAGACTAGGCGGCTACGAGCAGTACTTC
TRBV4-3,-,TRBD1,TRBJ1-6,CASSPGGSYNSPLHF,TGCGCCAGCAGCCCAGGGGGCTCCTATAATTCACCCCTCCACTTT
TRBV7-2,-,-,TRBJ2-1,CASSLGAGGGANGDEQFF,TGTGCCAGCAGCTTAGGGGCTGGTGGGGGAGCCAACGGGGATGAGCAGTTCTTC
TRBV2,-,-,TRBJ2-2,CASSEAVGYGELFF,TGTGCCAGCAGTGAAGCGGTGGGTTACGGGGAGCTGTTTTTT
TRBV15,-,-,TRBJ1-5,CATSVGGVGQPQHF,TGTGCCACCAGCGTCGGGGGCGTGGGGCAGCCCCAGCATTTT
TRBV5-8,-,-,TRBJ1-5,CASSLGGVVNQPQHF,TGTGCCAGCAGCTTGGGCGGGGTTGTCAATCAGCCCCAGCATTTT
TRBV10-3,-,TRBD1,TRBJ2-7,CAISESRDRLYEQYF,TGTGCCATCAGTGAGTCCCGGGACAGACTCTACGAGCAGTACTTC
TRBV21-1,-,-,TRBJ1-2,CASSKERQGSYGYTF,TGTGCCAGCAGCAAAGAGAGGCAGGGGTCCTATGGCTACACCTTC
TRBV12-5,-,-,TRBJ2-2,CASGLVVVAIHNTGELFF,TGTGCTAGTGGTTTGGTAGTGGTCGCGATCCACAACACCGGGGAGCTGTTTTTT
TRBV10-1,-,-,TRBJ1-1,CASSETGTNTEAFF,TGCGCCAGCAGTGAGACCGGGACGAACACTGAAGCTTTCTTT
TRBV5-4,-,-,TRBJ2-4,CASSVGVTATKNIQYF,TGTGCCAGCAGCGTGGGGGTAACGGCGACCAAAAACATTCAGTACTTC
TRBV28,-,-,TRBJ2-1,CASSLSSSGANEQFF,TGTGCCAGCAGTTTATCGTCTTCCGGGGCCAATGAGCAGTTCTTC
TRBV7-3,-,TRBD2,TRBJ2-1,CASSLRGPRDSGSNNEQFF,TGTGCCAGCAGCTTAAGAGGCCCTAGAGATAGCGGGTCAAACAATGAGCAGTTCTTC
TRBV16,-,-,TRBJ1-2,CASSSDSTDGYTF,TGTGCCAGCAGCTCGGACAGTACGGATGGCTACACCTTC
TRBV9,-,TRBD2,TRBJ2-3,CASSVGFSGGPSTDTQYF,TGTGCCAGCAGCGTAGGTTTTAGCGGGGGGCCTAGCACAGATACGCAGTATTTT
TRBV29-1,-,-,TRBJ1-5,CSVVGTDSNQPQHF,TGCAGCGTTGTTGGGACGGATAGCAATCAGCCCCAGCATTTT
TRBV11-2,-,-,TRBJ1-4,CASSPTRRGNEKLFF,TGTGCCAGCAGCCCAACCCGGAGGGGTAATGAAAAACTGTTTTTT
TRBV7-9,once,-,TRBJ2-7,CASAQGGSYEQYF,TGTGCCAGCGCACAGGGAGGTTCCTACGAGCAGTACTTC
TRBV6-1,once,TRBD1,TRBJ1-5,CASSEKDRDYQPQHF,TGTGCCAGCAGTGAGAAGGACAGGGATTATCAGCCCCAGCATTTT
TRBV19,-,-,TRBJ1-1,CASSGTSAITEAFF,TGTGCCAGTAGTGGAACATCAGCGATCACTGAAGCTTTCTTT
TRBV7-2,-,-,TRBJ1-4,CASSSHLTNEKLFF,TGTGCCAGCAGCTCCCACTTAACTAATGAAAAACTGTTTTTT
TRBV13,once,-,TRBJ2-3,CASSEDKSTDTQYF,TGTGCCAGCAGCGAGGACAAGAGCACAGATACGCAGTATTTT
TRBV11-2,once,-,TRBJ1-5,CASSLGVTQPQHF,TGTGCCAGCAGCTTAGGGGTAACCCAGCCCCAGCATTTT
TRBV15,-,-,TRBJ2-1,CATSRDRNEQFF,TGTGCCACCAGCAGAGATAGGAATGAGCAGTTCTTC
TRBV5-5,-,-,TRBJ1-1,CASSLFAENTEAFF,TGTGCCAGCAGCTTGTTCGCAGAGAACACTGAAGCTTTCTTT
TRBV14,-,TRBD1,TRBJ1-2,CASSQDLGTVNGVDTF,TGTGCCAGCAGCCAAGATTTAGGGACAGTCAACGGGGTCGACACCTTC
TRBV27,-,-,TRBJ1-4,CASSPGRRGEKLFF,TGTGCCAGCTCCCCGGGACGGCGAGGGGAAAAACTGTTTTTT